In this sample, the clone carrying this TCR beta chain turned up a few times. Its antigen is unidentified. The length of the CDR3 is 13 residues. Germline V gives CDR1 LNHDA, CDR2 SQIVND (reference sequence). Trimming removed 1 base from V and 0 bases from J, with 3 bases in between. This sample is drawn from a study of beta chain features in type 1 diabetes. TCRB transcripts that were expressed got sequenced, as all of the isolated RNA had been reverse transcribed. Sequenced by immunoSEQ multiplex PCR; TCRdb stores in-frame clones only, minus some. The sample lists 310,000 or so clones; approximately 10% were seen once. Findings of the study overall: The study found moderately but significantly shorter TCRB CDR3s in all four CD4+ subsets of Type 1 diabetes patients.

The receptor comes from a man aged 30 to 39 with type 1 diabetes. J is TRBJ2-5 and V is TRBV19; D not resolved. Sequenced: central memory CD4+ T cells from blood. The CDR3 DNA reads TGTGCCAGTAGTATAGCTCACCAAGAGACCCAGTACTTC. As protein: CASSIAHQETQYF.